Shown below are 22 T cell receptor beta chains from a single sample sequenced in a study of Graves' ophthalmopathy and Graves' hyperthyroidism listed by TCRdb under 2018. The sequencer listed for this sample is Illumina HiSeq 2000. For repertoire sequencing, the TCR beta CDR3 regions were amplified from RNA transcripts. The first round of RT-PCR was done with HTBI primers and the Qiagen OneStep RT-PCR kit, and was followed by a second round of multiplex PCR, then size selection and purification. TCRdb itself trimmed the public reads at Q25 with fastp, ran MiXCR and retained productive beta chains. Duplicate CDR3 protein sequences are folded into a single record with the most common DNA and genes. A total of about 640,000 distinct CDR3 sequences appear in this sample, about 38% of them only once. More than 3% of the sample belongs to the ten largest clones. Sequenced input: peripheral blood. These receptors originate from an adult man with Graves' ophthalmopathy.

This chain connects TRBV10-3 to TRBJ1-1; possibly TRBD1 for D (5 bases). V was shortened by 7 bases and J by 0 bases, with 15 bases between the two germline ends. Germline CDR1 reads ENHRY; CDR2 reads SYGVKD. CDR3 length: 15 amino acids. CDR3 amino acids: CAIKGLAGLNTEAFF. The CDR3 nucleotides read TGTGCCATCAAGGGACTAGCGGGTCTGAACACTGAAGCTTTCTTT.

The gene calls are TRBV6-6 and TRBJ1-6; no reliable D call. Trimming took off 5 bases at V and 7 bases at J, with 15 bases between the two ends. There are 15 residues in the CDR3. CDR1 is MNHNY, CDR2 SVGAGI, per germline (reference sequence). In nucleotides, the CDR3 is TGTGCCAGCAGTGAAGCATGGGGAGTGAATTCACCCCTCCACTTT. Its protein is CASSEAWGVNSPLHF.

This clonotype came up many times. This chain joins TRBV5-1 and TRBJ1-2; tentative D call: TRBD1 (6 bases). The CDR3 is 14 residues long. Germline V CDR1 and CDR2: SGHRS, YFSETQ. V was clipped by 5 bases and J by 3 bases, with 14 bases between them. The CDR3 spells CASRKAYRDYGYTF. CDR3 DNA sequence: TGCGCCAGCAGGAAGGCATACAGGGACTATGGCTACACCTTC.

As concerns this clonotype: A junction boundary mismatches the germline segment, possibly from a read error. J is TRBJ1-1 and V is TRBV5-4; no clear D gene. Germline CDR1 is SGHNT and CDR2 is YYREEE (reference sequence). CDR3 size: 15 residues. CDR3 nucleotide sequence: TGTGTCAGCAGCCAGTTACACCGAGGGAACACTGAAGCTTTCTTT. This encodes CVSSQLHRGNTEAFF.

Many counts were recorded for this clonotype. V and J are TRBV29-1 and TRBJ2-3; perhaps TRBD2 as D (5 bases). The CDR3 is 11 amino acids. Germline CDR1 is SQVTM and CDR2 is ANQGSEA. The CDR3 here is CSGRASDTQYF. DNA for the CDR3: TGCAGTGGGCGGGCGAGCGATACGCAGTATTTT.

This chain uses TRBV25-1 with TRBJ1-2; TRBD1 matches at 10 bases. The CDR3 totals 14 residues. In germline, CDR1 is MGHDK, CDR2 SYGVNS. V was clipped by 9 bases and J by 3 bases; unmatched bases: 7. The CDR3: CARGTGEVYYGYTF. In DNA, the CDR3 is TGTGCCAGAGGGACAGGGGAGGTCTACTATGGCTACACCTTC.

The chain employs TRBV25-1 and TRBJ1-2, with D possibly being TRBD1 (5 bases). Trimming took 3 bases from V and 3 from J, leaving 14 bases between them. The CDR3 has 15 amino acids. CDR1 MGHDK and CDR2 SYGVNS come from the germline V gene. CDR3 residues: CASSDPQATHYGYTF. CDR3 DNA: TGTGCCAGCAGTGATCCACAGGCCACCCACTATGGCTACACCTTC.

As to this clonotype: Likely a read error: the CDR3 ends without its conserved phenylalanine or tryptophan. This chain joins TRBV7-9 and TRBJ2-5, with D perhaps assigned TRBD1 or TRBD2 (6 bases each). V lost 5 bases and J 5 bases, leaving 15 bases between the germline ends. This CDR3 region has 14 residues. Germline-derived CDR1 and CDR2 are SEHNR and FQNEAQ (reference sequence). DNA for the CDR3: TGTGCCAGCAGCCCTAGCAACGGGGGCGAGACCCAGTACCTC. The encoded protein is CASSPSNGGETQYL.

The chain joins TRBV10-3 to TRBJ2-2; 7 nucleotides line up with TRBD1. CDR1 ENHRY and CDR2 SYGVKD come from the germline V gene. CDR3 size: 16 residues. The CDR3 loop reads CVSSEGSGGNTGELFF. CDR3 in DNA: TGTGTCAGCAGTGAAGGGTCAGGGGGGAACACCGGGGAGCTGTTTTTT.

About this clonotype: This sequence may be a read error, since a much larger clone differs from it by one base. The CDR3 DNA is TGTGCCAGCAGCCGCGGACTAGCGGGAGAGGGAGGGCAGTACTTC. Amino acid sequence: CASSRGLAGEGGQYF. The chain has TRBV14 and TRBJ2-7; 13 nucleotides agree with TRBD2. The CDR3 totals 15 residues. The germline V gene encodes CDR1 SGHDN and CDR2 FVKESK. After removal of 4 bases from V and 9 bases from J, the junction contained 9 bases not matched to a gene.

This clonotype was seen only a few times. This sequence joins TRBV12-3 or TRBV12-4 and TRBJ1-4, with D tentatively TRBD1 (5 bases). Trimming left V 0 bases short and J 7 bases short, with 15 bases between. The CDR3 spans 16 residues. CDR3 bases: TGTGCCAGCAGTTTAGCGGGGCGGGGTACGGGTGAAAAACTGTTTTTT. Protein: CASSLAGRGTGEKLFF.

This clonotype was recorded at least ten times. The gene calls are TRBV7-2 and TRBJ1-2; a possible D gene is TRBD1 (5 bases). V was pared by 5 bases and J by 8 bases, with 21 bases between. The CDR3 runs 15 residues. Germline CDR1 reads SGHTA; CDR2 reads FQGNSA. CDR3 DNA: TGTGCCAGCAGCGGCCGGGATCTCATTCGGGGGGGCTACACCTTC. It yields the protein CASSGRDLIRGGYTF.

The chain employs TRBV7-8 and TRBJ2-2, with 10 bases identical to TRBD2. Germline trimming cut 5 bases from V and 0 bases from J; bases unmatched to any gene: 9. Germline V gene data show CDR1 as SGHVS and CDR2 as FQNEAQ. The CDR3 has 18 amino acids. The CDR3 protein is CASSPWVGLAPNTGELFF. In DNA form, the CDR3 reads TGTGCCAGCAGCCCTTGGGTGGGACTAGCGCCGAACACCGGGGAGCTGTTTTTT.

Ten or more counts support this clonotype. The DNA of the CDR3 is TGTGCCAGCAGTTACTCGTACAGGGAGGGAAACACCATATATTTT. Residues: CASSYSYREGNTIYF. The chain links TRBV6-5 to TRBJ1-3; a possible D gene is TRBD1 (6 bases). CDR3 size: 15 residues. From germline, CDR1 is MNHEY and CDR2 SVGAGI. Deletions cut 0 bases from V and 4 bases from J, with 10 bases between.

The V gene is TRBV11-1, the J gene TRBJ2-2, with 8 bases lining up with TRBD1. J was trimmed by 5 bases and V by 4 bases; bases with no gene match: 6. Per germline, CDR1 SGHAT and CDR2 FQDESV (reference sequence). The CDR3 is 15 amino acids. The CDR3 loop is CASSSTDRVTGELFF. The CDR3 DNA is TGTGCCAGCAGCTCCACGGACAGGGTGACCGGGGAGCTGTTTTTT. The full variable domain, its missing parts supplied by reference TRBV11-1 and TRBJ2-2, is EAEVAQSPRYKITEKSQAVAFWCDPISGHATLYWYRQILGQGPELLVQFQDESVVDDSQLPKDRFSAERLKGVDSTLKIQPAELGDSAMYLCASSSTDRVTGELFFGEGSRLTVL.

DNA of the CDR3: TGTGCCAGCAGCCAAGATGGGAAGGGTGGTGACTACGAGCAGTACTTC. This translates into CASSQDGKGGDYEQYF. The chain uses TRBV4-2 and TRBJ2-7; D is ambiguous. Germline-derived CDR1 and CDR2 are LGHNA and YNFKEQ. The CDR3 runs to 16 residues. Between the trimmed V and J ends, which lost 0 bases and 3 bases, there was a span of 15 bases.

This clonotype has ten or more counts. This sequence joins TRBV20-1 and TRBJ2-7; possible D gene TRBD1, 5 bases. V lost 7 bases, J lost 2 bases, and 12 bases lay in between. The germline gives CDR1 DFQATT, CDR2 SNEGSKA (reference sequence). The CDR3 is 12 residues long. The CDR3 DNA sequence: TGCAGTGTTCCGAAGGACACCTACGAGCAGTACTTC. Translated, it gives CSVPKDTYEQYF.

A few counts support this clonotype. The rearrangement joins TRBV12-5 to TRBJ1-1, with TRBD1 matching 7 bases. V gave up 2 bases and J gave up 8 bases; unmatched junction bases: 5. The CDR3 is 13 amino acids. Per germline, CDR1 LGHNT and CDR2 FRNRAP. This CDR3 is CASGLTGQFEAFF. CDR3 coding DNA: TGTGCTAGTGGTTTGACGGGACAGTTCGAAGCTTTCTTT.

The chain is built from TRBV2 and TRBJ1-5; 8 positions agree with TRBD1. Germline CDR1 SNHLY, CDR2 FYNNEI. The CDR3 has 16 residues. The trim removed 6 bases at V and 6 bases at J, leaving 13 bases unmatched. Written as DNA, the CDR3 is TGTGCCAGCAGCCCCGACCGGGCAGGGGGCCGTCAGCCCCAGCATTTT. This gives the protein CASSPDRAGGRQPQHF.

V usage is TRBV30 and J usage is TRBJ1-5; no clear D. The germline V gene encodes CDR1 GTSNPN and CDR2 SVGIG (reference sequence). There are 13 residues in the CDR3. V was shortened by 1 base and J by 5 bases, with 9 bases between the two germline ends. CDR3 DNA: TGTGCCTGGAGTGGGGGTCTGGATCAGCCCCAGCATTTT. The encoded protein is CAWSGGLDQPQHF.

This clonotype was observed at least ten times. The chain uses TRBV5-1 and TRBJ2-7; 7 bases match TRBD1. Germline trimming cut 0 bases from V and 2 bases from J; bases unmatched to any gene: 2. Germline V gene lookup returns CDR1 SGHRS and CDR2 YFSETQ. The CDR3 loop spans 14 amino acids. CDR3 in amino acids: CASSLARGPYEQYF. The CDR3, as DNA: TGCGCCAGCAGCTTGGCTAGGGGGCCCTACGAGCAGTACTTC. Full variable domain (rest looked up from reference TRBV5-1 and TRBJ2-7): KAGVTQTPRYLIKTRGQQVTLSCSPISGHRSVSWYQQTPGQGLQFLFEYFSETQRNKGNFPGRFSGRQFSNSRSEMNVSTLELGDSALYLCASSLARGPYEQYFGPGTRLTVT.

This chain connects TRBV7-9 to TRBJ2-5; D gene ambiguous. The CDR3 totals 10 residues. V shed 1 base and J shed 13 bases, with 7 bases lying between them. Germline CDR1 is SEHNR and CDR2 is FQNEAQ (reference sequence). The CDR3 coding sequence is TGTGCCAGCAGCTTAGGGGCAGGGTACTTC. This sequence encodes CASSLGAGYF.